These T cell receptor beta chains were read from a single sample in a study of blood T cell repertoires in COVID-19. Some clones are missing from TCRdb's copy, which holds only in-frame ones; the method was immunoSEQ multiplex PCR. This sample yields about 250,000 clones, of which about 91% are seen a single time; over 1.1% belongs to the top ten. Sequenced input: peripheral blood. The receptor source for this set is a man older than 75 with acute or convalescent COVID-19. Both conserved end residues are part of each CDR3. A D gene is named only where the DNA matches it firmly. Clone size appears in some rows only: once, few, many, or a class for an expanded clone.

v_call,d_call,j_call,clone_size,cdr3_nt,cdr3_aa
TRBV27,NA,TRBJ1-6,NA,TGTGCCAGCAGTGTACTCACTCAGGGGAACAATTCACCCCTCCACTTT,CASSVLTQGNNSPLHF
TRBV10-3,TRBD2,TRBJ2-1,NA,TGTGCCATCACTGGGACTAGCGGTAGCTCCTACAATGAGCAGTTCTTC,CAITGTSGSSYNEQFF
TRBV6-2/TRBV6-3,TRBD1,TRBJ1-5,NA,TGTGCCAGCAGCACGGACAGGGGAAATAGCAATCAGCCCCAGCATTTT,CASSTDRGNSNQPQHF
TRBV4-3,NA,TRBJ2-5,NA,TGCGCCAGCAGCCAAGTCGGAGGGGGCAAGGGAGAGACCCAGTACTTC,CASSQVGGGKGETQYF
TRBV18,NA,TRBJ2-4,NA,TGTGCCAGCTCAGCTCAGGGGGCCAAAAACATTCAGTACTTC,CASSAQGAKNIQYF
TRBV19,NA,TRBJ1-1,NA,TGTGCCAGTAGTATAACAGGATTGAACACTGAAGCTTTCTTT,CASSITGLNTEAFF
TRBV9,TRBD1,TRBJ2-7,NA,TGTGCCAGCAGCGTAGTTGGGGACAGCTCCTACGAGCAGTACTTC,CASSVVGDSSYEQYF
TRBV7-9,TRBD1,TRBJ1-1,once,TGTGCCAGCAGCTTAGTTCCAGGGGGGTATACTGAAGCTTTCTTT,CASSLVPGGYTEAFF
TRBV4-2,NA,TRBJ2-3,NA,TGTGCCAGCAGCCAAGTGGGAGAGACCGCAGATACGCAGTATTTT,CASSQVGETADTQYF
TRBV7-9,TRBD1,TRBJ1-4,NA,TGTGCCAGCAGCTTAGGGGCAGGGGGCAGTGAAAAACTGTTTTTT,CASSLGAGGSEKLFF
TRBV19,NA,TRBJ1-5,NA,TGTGCCAGTAGGCGGGATTCTTTTAATCAGCCCCAGCATTTT,CASRRDSFNQPQHF
TRBV7-2,NA,TRBJ2-3,NA,TGTGCCAGCAGCTTAGGGCCACCTAGCACAGATACGCAGTATTTT,CASSLGPPSTDTQYF
TRBV6-2/TRBV6-3,TRBD2,TRBJ2-7,few,TGTGCCAGCAGTTCTTGGACTAGCAGCTCCTACGAGCAGTACTTC,CASSSWTSSSYEQYF
TRBV21-1,NA,TRBJ1-3,NA,TGTGCCAGCAGCAAAGGAGGGTCACAGGGAAGAAACACCATATATTTT,CASSKGGSQGRNTIYF
TRBV12-3/TRBV12-4,NA,TRBJ1-4,NA,TGTGCCAGCAGTCTCGGGTCTAATGAAAAACTGTTTTTT,CASSLGSNEKLFF